This T cell receptor beta chain was recovered during a study of T cell responses to AZD1222 COVID-19 vaccine. About the study: It was second doses at about 4 or about 12 weeks that were pooled. Study-wide points: Reportedly, close to half of spike-specific TCRs are directed against unmutated variant regions. Once two AZD1222 doses were given, Spike-specific TCR breadth and depth went up. In a largely white British group with more females than males, clonal diversity was possibly underestimated.

Turning to this clone: Its antigen is currently unknown.

Profiled with immunoSEQ multiplex PCR; TCRdb holds only in-frame clones, not every one. The sample carries 95,000 to 150,000 clones, approximately 90% recorded once. Trimming took off 1 base at V and 4 bases at J, with 7 bases between the two ends. This CDR3 is built from 13 residues. From germline, CDR1 is MNHEY and CDR2 SVGEGT. Material: peripheral blood, obtained on day 0 of AZD1222 vaccination. This TCR was recovered from an adult in good health. The chain joins TRBV6-2 or TRBV6-3 to TRBJ1-1, with D tentatively TRBD1 (5 bases). Written as DNA, the CDR3 is TGTGCCAGCAGTTACTGGAGGGGCACTGAAGCTTTCTTT. It codes for CASSYWRGTEAFF.